This T cell receptor beta chain stems from a study of blood T cells in healthy people across ages. Germline values: CDR1 SEHNR, CDR2 FQNEAQ (reference sequence). The CDR3 is 12 residues long. The V and J ends lost 5 bases and 3 bases respectively, with 5 bases between them. A sample-barcoded 5' primer and a J-beta primer mix were used in a second PCR of roughly 6 to 11 cycles. TCRdb re-analysed the 5' RACE reads in MiXCR, keeping a single row per CDR3 protein. The data contain 750,000 or so distinct CDR3 sequences, around 25% of them singletons. This clonotype has only a few counts. These sequences were also reported in another study, on T cells of mothers and their children.

The rearrangement joins TRBV7-9 to TRBJ1-3; D gene unclear. The TCR was taken from a boy aged 5 to 17 in good health. Sequenced material: blood. The CDR3 DNA is TGTGCCAGCAGCCTTTATGGAAACACCATATATTTT. This gives the protein CASSLYGNTIYF.